The rows below give T cell receptor beta chains drawn from one sample of a study of CD8 T cells in ankylosing spondylitis. TCRdb analysed the 5' RACE reads with MiXCR anew, one entry per CDR3 protein. The table has more than 650,000 distinct CDR3 sequences, about an eighth seen once. Sequencing was done on a sample of blood, either unsorted or a sorted T cell fraction (not recorded which). The receptors were sampled from a male donor with ankylosing spondylitis. CDR3s include the opening cysteine and the closing phenylalanine or tryptophan. A D gene is named only where the DNA matches it firmly. Size is stated for part of the rows, as once, few or many counts, or as a class when the clone is expanded.

clone_size	d_call	v_call	j_call	cdr3_aa	cdr3_nt
few	-	TRBV9	TRBJ1-2	CASSVVVNYGYTF	TGTGCCAGCAGCGTCGTTGTCAACTATGGCTACACCTTC
few	-	TRBV5-5	TRBJ2-3	CASSLVFRADTQYF	TGTGCCAGCAGCTTGGTTTTTAGGGCAGATACGCAGTATTTT
few	TRBD1	TRBV6-2/TRBV6-3	TRBJ1-4	CASRRQGPEKLFF	TGTGCCAGCCGGCGACAGGGACCAGAAAAACTGTTTTTT
-	-	TRBV4-1	TRBJ2-7	CASSPWGLRDESHEQYF	TGCGCCAGCAGCCCCTGGGGATTGCGGGACGAATCTCACGAGCAGTACTTC
many	-	TRBV6-5	TRBJ1-2	CASSYFGGDYGYTF	TGTGCCAGCAGTTACTTCGGGGGAGACTATGGCTACACCTTC
-	-	TRBV7-2	TRBJ1-6	CASSLAPVSNSPLHF	TGTGCCAGCAGCTTAGCGCCGGTTTCGAATTCACCCCTCCACTTT
few	-	TRBV4-3	TRBJ2-7	CASSPTGNEQYF	TGCGCCAGCAGCCCCACAGGGAACGAGCAGTACTTC
-	-	TRBV7-9	TRBJ1-2	CASSLSVLGQPDYGYTF	TGTGCCAGCAGCTTATCCGTTCTTGGACAACCCGATTATGGCTACACCTTC
-	-	TRBV7-9	TRBJ2-5	CASSPWGSFPYF	TGTGCCAGCAGCCCGTGGGGGTCCTTCCCGTACTTC
few	TRBD1	TRBV5-1	TRBJ2-5	CASSTRGRVTQYF	TGCGCCAGCTCAACCAGGGGGCGCGTGACCCAGTACTTC
many	-	TRBV6-5	TRBJ1-1	CASSYDAGAKVSEAFF	TGTGCCAGCAGTTACGATGCAGGGGCGAAGGTCTCTGAAGCTTTCTTT
-	-	TRBV5-1	TRBJ2-7	CASSLVDGAITYEQYF	TGCGCCAGCAGCTTGGTAGATGGGGCGATCACCTACGAGCAGTACTTC
few	-	TRBV20-1	TRBJ1-6	CSALGQIVNSPLHF	TGCAGTGCTCTTGGACAGATAGTTAATTCACCCCTCCACTTT
-	TRBD1	TRBV5-5	TRBJ2-7	CASSAGTGYFTYEQYF	TGTGCCAGCAGCGCCGGGACAGGGTACTTCACCTACGAGCAGTACTTC
many	-	TRBV5-1	TRBJ2-3	CASSLVPVNTDTQYF	TGCGCCAGCAGCTTGGTCCCAGTAAACACAGATACGCAGTATTTT
-	TRBD1	TRBV6-5	TRBJ1-1	CASSYETGGTEAFF	TGTGCCAGCAGTTACGAGACAGGGGGCACTGAAGCTTTCTTT
many	-	TRBV10-3	TRBJ1-5	CAIRDDTATPQHF	TGTGCCATCAGGGATGATACAGCGACGCCCCAGCATTTT
-	-	TRBV9	TRBJ2-2	CASSPRGKGTGELFF	TGTGCCAGCAGCCCTAGGGGGAAGGGGACCGGGGAGCTGTTTTTT
-	-	TRBV5-1	TRBJ1-1	CASSTRPDTEAFF	TGCGCCAGCAGCACCCGGCCGGACACTGAAGCTTTCTTT
few	-	TRBV12-3/TRBV12-4	TRBJ1-5	CASSLGWQPQHF	TGTGCCAGCAGTTTGGGGTGGCAGCCCCAGCATTTT
many	-	TRBV5-1	TRBJ2-7	CASSLGHTEGEQYF	TGCGCCAGCAGCTTGGGGCACACCGAGGGCGAGCAGTACTTC
-	-	TRBV6-1	TRBJ1-4	CASTPNIPPGKLFF	TGTGCCAGCACCCCGAATATACCTCCCGGAAAACTGTTTTTT
once	TRBD2	TRBV18	TRBJ2-7	CASSPGLAGADYEQYF	TGTGCCAGCTCACCGGGACTAGCGGGGGCGGACTACGAGCAGTACTTC
many	-	TRBV20-1	TRBJ1-2	CSARLSEDIKGKGTSLLYGYTF	TGCAGTGCTAGATTATCTGAGGACATTAAGGGAAAGGGGACGTCCCTCTTATATGGCTACACCTTC
-	TRBD1	TRBV5-6	TRBJ1-4	CASSDSTGAGEKLFF	TGTGCCAGCAGCGATTCCACAGGGGCGGGTGAAAAACTGTTTTTT
-	TRBD1	TRBV9	TRBJ1-1	CASSAGQGGGTEAFF	TGTGCCAGCAGCGCGGGACAGGGTGGCGGCACTGAAGCTTTCTTT
-	-	TRBV5-1	TRBJ1-1	CASSSRYGYLAGAFF	TGCGCCAGCAGCTCCCGATATGGATACCTCGCGGGGGCTTTCTTT
-	-	TRBV7-2	TRBJ2-3	CASSLDYRVDTQYF	TGTGCCAGCAGCTTAGACTACAGGGTAGATACGCAGTATTTT
-	-	TRBV7-2	TRBJ1-2	CASSLARQASGYTF	TGTGCCAGCAGCTTAGCAAGACAGGCCAGTGGCTACACCTTC
few	TRBD2	TRBV4-2	TRBJ2-3	CASSLHSGDDTDTQYF	TGTGCCAGCAGCCTTCATAGCGGGGACGACACAGATACGCAGTATTTT
-	TRBD1	TRBV10-3	TRBJ2-1	CASSRDRPPNEQFF	TGTGCCAGCTCCCGGGACAGGCCCCCCAATGAGCAGTTCTTC
-	-	TRBV7-8	TRBJ1-1	CASSPPPGQALLRTEAFF	TGTGCCAGCAGCCCCCCCCCGGGACAAGCCCTCCTGAGGACTGAAGCTTTCTTT
many	-	TRBV29-1	TRBJ1-1	CSVTDGYTEAFF	TGCAGCGTAACGGACGGCTACACTGAAGCTTTCTTT
few	-	TRBV7-6	TRBJ2-6	CASSLAGNSGANVLTF	TGTGCCAGCAGCTTAGCAGGGAACTCTGGGGCCAACGTCCTGACTTTC